This TCR beta chain emerged from a study of CD4 T cells in relation to SARS-CoV-2 and coronaviruses. Unexposed donor CD4+ T cells date from 2011-2018, before the COVID-19 pandemic. Isolation of CD4+ T cells took place after approximately eleven days in culture. The protocol was immunoSEQ multiplex PCR, while the TCRdb copy is restricted to in-frame clones and leaves out a portion. The table includes about 26,000 clones, 60% to 80% detected once. CDR3 length: 17 amino acids. J gave up 7 bases and V 4 bases, and 14 bases lay outside the gene matches. The germline CDR1 and CDR2 sequences are SGHRS and YFSETQ. Comments on this clone: The target antigen is unknown.

The sequence derives from a human donor in good health. The sequencing sample was made of CD4+ T cells from PBMCs, cultured in vitro. The chain is built from TRBV5-1 and TRBJ2-1; 10 bases line up with TRBD1. The DNA of the CDR3 is TGCGCCAGCAGCACCGGGACAGGGGCCCTCCCGGGGAATGAGCAGTTCTTC. Translating gives CASSTGTGALPGNEQFF.